This TCR beta chain comes out of a study of blood T cell repertoires in COVID-19. On the study more broadly: The United States, Italy and Spain provided the acute and convalescent COVID-19 samples. Sample material is recorded as cDNA or gDNA derived from T cells, B-cell-depleted T cells, or PBMCs.

Authors' analysis steps: Estimation of nucleated cell counts was performed using reference gene primer amplification. TCRdb's table, derived via immunoSEQ multiplex PCR, lists solely in-frame clones and lacks some. Clone size and the V and J calls come from that table; the DNA yielded D and trimming. The sample lists 30,000 to 40,000 clones; 88% were seen once. V lost 3 bases to trimming and J lost 7 bases, with 13 bases between them. The CDR3 sequence is 14 residues long. Germline CDR1 and CDR2: LNHDA and SQIVND (reference sequence). Sequences were obtained from peripheral blood. The chain uses TRBV19 and TRBJ2-1, with D possibly being TRBD1 (5 bases). This TCR came from a human donor in a cohort sampled during active COVID-19. The CDR3 DNA follows: TGTGCCAGTAGTATGACCTCCCAGGGTAATGAGCAGTTCTTC. It specifies CASSMTSQGNEQFF.